The rows below give T cell receptor beta chains drawn from one sample of a study of CD8+CD57+ T cells in acquired aplastic anemia. MiXCR, run by TCRdb on the reads, gives a single entry per CDR3 protein. The sample has hundreds of thousands of distinct CDR3 sequences, under 40% seen once. Sequencing used sorted CD4+, CD8+, or CD8+CD57+ T cells (not recorded which) from PBMCs. The receptors originated from a human donor with aplastic anemia. Both conserved end residues are trimmed from each CDR3.

v_gene	j_gene	len	CDR3aa
TRBV25-1	TRBJ1-5	11	ASSDDRAGQQH
TRBV7-9	TRBJ1-2	9	ASSPSYGYT
TRBV11-2	TRBJ2-3	14	ASQAFDNPSTDTQY
TRBV19	TRBJ2-2	12	ASSIQGMTGELF
TRBV20-1	TRBJ2-5	10	SARALSETQY
TRBV7-2	TRBJ2-7	9	ASSAGLKRY
TRBV4-3	TRBJ1-6	14	ASSQDGDRANSPLH
TRBV19	TRBJ1-1	13	ASMKGADWSTEAF
TRBV10-3	TRBJ2-5	16	AISERFGGLASQETQY
TRBV10-3	TRBJ1-1	12	ATRGGGTGGEAF
TRBV5-6	TRBJ2-7	12	ASSHPERSYEQY
TRBV29-1	TRBJ2-5	9	SADLRETQY
TRBV29-1	TRBJ1-1	11	SSEWTGGTEAF
TRBV20-1	TRBJ2-1	11	SARDAPSGEQF
TRBV29-1	TRBJ2-2	14	SARRDRGLLTGELF
TRBV11-2	TRBJ2-3	16	ASSLISGGQKSTDTQY
TRBV19	TRBJ1-3	11	ASSILEGNTIY
TRBV9	TRBJ2-3	13	ASSVAAGSTDTQY
TRBV2	TRBJ2-7	12	ASSPPGVSYEQY
TRBV25-1	TRBJ1-1	11	ASSWGLNTEAF
TRBV25-1	TRBJ1-1	13	ASSDWRQGPTEAF
TRBV19	TRBJ1-3	11	ASSWTAGNTIY
TRBV29-1	TRBJ1-3	12	SLAGINSGNTIY
TRBV5-1	TRBJ1-5	15	ASSPGTGPSNNQPQH
TRBV4-2	TRBJ1-6	17	ASSHQLGGAPSYNSPLH
TRBV14	TRBJ2-1	13	ASSQDPRPIREQF
TRBV5-1	TRBJ1-6	12	ASSKDRVNSPLH
TRBV25-1	TRBJ2-7	11	AWTVKSGDGQY
TRBV20-1	TRBJ2-2	8	SARMGELF
TRBV9	TRBJ1-1	11	ASSYGTDTEAF
TRBV4-3	TRBJ1-1	15	ASSQDLLGPKETEAF
TRBV11-1	TRBJ2-3	13	ASSLVLTSTDTQY
TRBV10-3	TRBJ1-1	12	ASSTGVLGTEAF
TRBV16	TRBJ1-4	13	ASRPRSSASEKLF
TRBV5-1	TRBJ2-4	14	ASSFGPRGGKNIQY
TRBV7-9	TRBJ2-3	11	ASSSALGDTQY
TRBV7-2	TRBJ1-2	13	ASSPHDRVNYGYT
TRBV14	TRBJ2-7	14	ASSQIAGGLIYEQY
TRBV19	TRBJ1-1	13	ASAYASPPHTEAF
TRBV5-1	TRBJ2-2	12	ASSLQGTSGELF
TRBV7-2	TRBJ2-7	13	ASSLEASGSYEQY
TRBV6-1	TRBJ2-7	13	ASTMWGTSTYEQY
TRBV9	TRBJ1-1	12	ASSVSQKNTEAF
TRBV20-1	TRBJ1-1	13	SARGPRVLVTEAF
TRBV30	TRBJ2-7	10	AWSPGLYEQY
TRBV20-1	TRBJ2-3	12	SAAGRADYDTQY
TRBV20-1	TRBJ1-2	12	SADSRTGMYGYT
TRBV20-1	TRBJ1-1	12	SARVQGEGTEAF
TRBV28	TRBJ1-2	13	ASSFRGGGNYGYT
TRBV2	TRBJ1-5	11	ASKETGAQPQH
TRBV27	TRBJ2-1	12	ASSPGQEYNEQF
TRBV29-1	TRBJ2-7	12	SVSGTGPSYEQY